These 9 T cell receptor beta chains were all obtained from the same sample, sequenced in a study of human T cells and chemical hapten exposure. Time point indicated: patch test 2, 6 weeks after DPC sensitization. Treatment described: therapeutic diphenylcyclopropenone sensitization with weekly scalp DPC. Via MiXCR, TCRdb re-called the RACE reads, giving one row per CDR3 protein. This sample has tens of thousands of distinct CDR3 sequences, with 3.3% found just once. The input for sequencing was whole blood, taken in connection with sensitization to the hapten diphenylcyclopropenone (DPC). Every receptor here comes from a man between 40 and 49 years old with alopecia areata. Some clones in this sample may be carry-over from other donors' samples.

Ten or more counts support this clonotype. The chain employs TRBV5-1 and TRBJ2-3; D is perhaps TRBD1 (6 bases). There are 12 residues in the CDR3. V was cut by 4 bases and J by 9 bases, with 12 bases left in between. Germline-derived CDR1 and CDR2 are SGHRS and YFSETQ. CDR3 DNA sequence: TGCGCCAGCAGCGCCGGACAGAACACGCAGTATTTT. Translated, it gives CASSAGQNTQYF. The full variable domain, its missing parts supplied by reference TRBV5-1 and TRBJ2-3, is KAGVTQTPRYLIKTRGQQVTLSCSPISGHRSVSWYQQTPGQGLQFLFEYFSETQRNKGNFPGRFSGRQFSNSRSEMNVSTLELGDSALYLCASSAGQNTQYFGPGTRLTVL.

A word on this clonotype: A much larger clone lies one base from this, so it may be a read error. J is TRBJ2-1 and V is TRBV5-4; D gene ambiguous. V dropped 4 bases and J dropped 4 bases, with 18 bases sitting between them. CDR1 SGHNT and CDR2 YYREEE come from the germline V gene (reference sequence). This CDR3 spans 16 amino acids. CDR3 sequence: CASSHPLNTKYNEQFF. Here the CDR3 DNA reads TGTGCCAGCAGCCATCCGCTGAACACCAAATACAATGAGCAGTTCTTC.

This clonotype appeared many times. This rearrangement joins TRBV6-4 to TRBJ2-3; D might be TRBD2 (5 bases). V shed 6 bases and J shed 4 bases, with 11 bases lying between them. CDR1 MRHNA and CDR2 SNTAGT come from the germline V gene. The CDR3 is 13 residues long. The CDR3 DNA reads TGTGCCAGCAGCGCGGACTTCGCAGATACGCAGTATTTT. It specifies CASSADFADTQYF.

This clonotype appeared many times. CDR3: CASSLVQGAKNEQFF. In DNA, the CDR3 is TGTGCCAGCAGCTTGGTACAGGGGGCGAAGAATGAGCAGTTCTTC. The rearrangement links TRBV5-4 to TRBJ2-1, with TRBD1 identical over 9 bases. The CDR3 contains 15 residues. V was clipped by 0 bases and J by 7 bases; unmatched bases: 5. The germline V gene has CDR1 SGHNT and CDR2 YYREEE (reference sequence).

The rearrangement uses TRBV20-1 and TRBJ2-4; 7 bases are a match to TRBD1. Germline trimming cut 0 bases from V and 11 bases from J; bases unmatched to any gene: 19. There are 17 residues in the CDR3. From germline, CDR1 is DFQATT and CDR2 SNEGSKA (reference sequence). The CDR3 here is CSARDQPGQLTPKVQYF. In DNA, the CDR3 is TGCAGTGCTAGAGACCAACCGGGACAGCTGACACCTAAGGTTCAGTACTTC.

This clonotype was picked up many times. The chain couples TRBV30 to TRBJ1-2; D is uncertain. Germline V lookup: CDR1 GTSNPN, CDR2 SVGIG (reference sequence). The CDR3 has 15 residues. Trimming removed 6 bases at V and 5 bases at J, with 22 bases between. CDR3: CACRSGLNYGYGYTF. The CDR3 DNA reads as TGTGCCTGTCGTTCAGGCCTCAACTACGGGTATGGCTACACCTTC.

This clonotype has ten or more counts. V is TRBV7-3 and J is TRBJ2-7; D might be TRBD2 (6 bases). V was pared by 0 bases and J by 2 bases, with 11 bases between. Looked up from germline, CDR1 is SGHTA and CDR2 is FQGTGA. The CDR3 is made up of 15 amino acids. In DNA form, the CDR3 reads TGTGCCAGCAGCTTAACGGCGGGGCTGACCTACGAGCAGTACTTC. Residues: CASSLTAGLTYEQYF. Full variable domain (outside the CDR3, taken from reference TRBV7-3 and TRBJ2-7): GAGVSQTPSNKVTEKGKYVELRCDPISGHTALYWYRQSLGQGPEFLIYFQGTGAADDSGLPNDRFFAVRPEGSVSTLKIQRTERGDSAVYLCASSLTAGLTYEQYFGPGTRLTVT.

This clonotype was seen at least ten times. The chain combines TRBV23-1 with TRBJ2-1, with 8 bases matching TRBD1. TRBV23-1 is classed as an ORF, of uncertain function. V was pared by 10 bases and J by 9 bases, with 17 bases of the junction left unmatched. The CDR3 loop spans 15 amino acids. The CDR3 DNA follows: TGCGCCACAAGCCGGATGACAGGGGTGAACACTGAGCAGTTCTTC. Translating gives CATSRMTGVNTEQFF.

The chain links TRBV13 to TRBJ2-7, with D maybe TRBD1 (6 bases). This CDR3 contains 13 residues. Trimming stripped 4 bases from V and 3 bases from J, with 10 bases between. In germline, CDR1 is PRHDT, CDR2 FYEKMQ (reference sequence). CDR3 nucleotides: TGTGCCAGCAGCTATGGACAGTACTACGAGCAGTACTTC. It translates to CASSYGQYYEQYF. The full variable domain, in which reference TRBV13 and TRBJ2-7 provide the parts outside the CDR3, is AAGVIQSPRHLIKEKRETATLKCYPIPRHDTVYWYQQGPGQDPQFLISFYEKMQSDKGSIPDRFSAQQFSDYHSELNMSSLELGDSALYFCASSYGQYYEQYFGPGTRLTVT.